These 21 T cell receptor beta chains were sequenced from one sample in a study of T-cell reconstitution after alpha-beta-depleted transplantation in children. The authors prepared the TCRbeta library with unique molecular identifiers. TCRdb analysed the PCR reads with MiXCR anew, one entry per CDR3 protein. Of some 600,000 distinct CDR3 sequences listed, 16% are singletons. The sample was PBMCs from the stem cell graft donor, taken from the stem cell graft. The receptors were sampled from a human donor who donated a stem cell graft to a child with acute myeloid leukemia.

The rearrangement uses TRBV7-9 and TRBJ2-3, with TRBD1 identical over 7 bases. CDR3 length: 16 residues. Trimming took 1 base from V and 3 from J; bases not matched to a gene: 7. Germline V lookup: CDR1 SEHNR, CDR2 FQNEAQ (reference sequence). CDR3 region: CASSLVGDSETDTQYF. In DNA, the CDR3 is TGTGCCAGCAGCTTAGTGGGGGACAGTGAAACAGATACGCAGTATTTT. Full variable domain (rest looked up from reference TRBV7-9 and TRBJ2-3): DTGVSQNPRHKITKRGQNVTFRCDPISEHNRLYWYRQTLGQGPEFLTYFQNEAQLEKSRLLSDRFSAERPKGSFSTLEIQRTEQGDSAMYLCASSLVGDSETDTQYFGPGTRLTVL.

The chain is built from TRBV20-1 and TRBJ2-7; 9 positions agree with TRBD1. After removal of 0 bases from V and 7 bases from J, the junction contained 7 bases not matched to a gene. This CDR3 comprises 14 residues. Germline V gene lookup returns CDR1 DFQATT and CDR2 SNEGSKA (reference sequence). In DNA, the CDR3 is TGCAGTGCTAGAGATCCGGACAGGGGAATGGAGCAGTACTTC. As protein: CSARDPDRGMEQYF.

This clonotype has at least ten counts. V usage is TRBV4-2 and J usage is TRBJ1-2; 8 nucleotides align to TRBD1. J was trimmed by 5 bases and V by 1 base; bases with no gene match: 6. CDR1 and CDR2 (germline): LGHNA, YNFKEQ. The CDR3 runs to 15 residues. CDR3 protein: CASSQGSGGSYGYTF. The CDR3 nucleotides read TGTGCCAGCAGCCAAGGGTCAGGGGGCAGTTATGGCTACACCTTC.

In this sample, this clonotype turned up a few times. The CDR3 nucleotides are TGCGCCAGCAGCCAAGATTGGGGGGCGAGCTACGAGCAGTACTTC. Translated: CASSQDWGASYEQYF. V gene TRBV4-1 combines with J gene TRBJ2-7; TRBD1 or TRBD2 may be the D gene (6 bases each). The CDR3 covers 15 residues. Trimming stripped 0 bases from V and 3 bases from J, with 12 bases between. From germline, CDR1 is MGHRA and CDR2 YSYEKL.

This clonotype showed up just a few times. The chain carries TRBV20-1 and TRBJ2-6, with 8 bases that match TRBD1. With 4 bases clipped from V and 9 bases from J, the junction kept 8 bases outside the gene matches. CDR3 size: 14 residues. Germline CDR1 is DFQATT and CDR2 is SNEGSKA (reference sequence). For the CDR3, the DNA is TGCAGTGCTACCCCAGGCAGGGGGCTCAACGTCCTGACTTTC. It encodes CSATPGRGLNVLTF.

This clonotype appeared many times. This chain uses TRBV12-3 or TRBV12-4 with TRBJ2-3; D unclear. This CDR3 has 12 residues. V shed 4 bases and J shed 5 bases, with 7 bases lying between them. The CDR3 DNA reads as TGTGCCAGCAGTTCAGGTGGAGATACGCAGTATTTT. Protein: CASSSGGDTQYF.

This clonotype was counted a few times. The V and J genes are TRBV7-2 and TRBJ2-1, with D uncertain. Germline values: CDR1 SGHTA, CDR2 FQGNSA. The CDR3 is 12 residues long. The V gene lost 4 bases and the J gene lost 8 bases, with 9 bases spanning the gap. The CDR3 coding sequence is TGTGCCAGCAGCTCCAAATGGGATGAGCAGTTCTTC. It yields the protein CASSSKWDEQFF. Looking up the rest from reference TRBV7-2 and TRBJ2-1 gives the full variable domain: GAGVSQSPSNKVTEKGKDVELRCDPISGHTALYWYRQSLGQGLEFLIYFQGNSAPDKSGLPSDRFSAERTGGSVSTLTIQRTQQEDSAVYLCASSSKWDEQFFGPGTRLTVL.

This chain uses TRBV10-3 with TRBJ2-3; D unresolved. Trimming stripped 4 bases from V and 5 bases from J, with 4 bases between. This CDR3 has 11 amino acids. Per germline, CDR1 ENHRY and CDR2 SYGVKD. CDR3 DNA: TGTGCCATCAGTGGCGGAGATACGCAGTATTTT. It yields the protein CAISGGDTQYF.

Here the CDR3 reads CASSGTGENQPQHF. CDR3 bases: TGTGCCAGCAGTGGGACAGGGGAAAATCAGCCCCAGCATTTT. V is TRBV12-3 or TRBV12-4 and J is TRBJ1-5, with 10 bases that match TRBD1. V lost 5 bases to trimming and J lost 4 bases; unmatched junction nucleotides: 2. The CDR3 extends over 14 amino acids.

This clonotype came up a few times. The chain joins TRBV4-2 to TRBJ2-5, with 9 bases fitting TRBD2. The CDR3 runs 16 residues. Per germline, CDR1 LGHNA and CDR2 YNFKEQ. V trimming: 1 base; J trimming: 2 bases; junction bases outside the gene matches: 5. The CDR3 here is CASSQVSLAGQETQYF. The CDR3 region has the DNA TGTGCCAGCAGCCAAGTCTCTCTAGCGGGACAAGAGACCCAGTACTTC.

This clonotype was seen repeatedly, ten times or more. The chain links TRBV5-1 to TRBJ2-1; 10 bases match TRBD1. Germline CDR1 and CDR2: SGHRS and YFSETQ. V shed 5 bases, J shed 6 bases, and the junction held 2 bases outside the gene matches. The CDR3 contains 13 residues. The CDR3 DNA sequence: TGCGCCAGCAGTTGGACAGGGGGCAATGAGCAGTTCTTC. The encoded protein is CASSWTGGNEQFF.

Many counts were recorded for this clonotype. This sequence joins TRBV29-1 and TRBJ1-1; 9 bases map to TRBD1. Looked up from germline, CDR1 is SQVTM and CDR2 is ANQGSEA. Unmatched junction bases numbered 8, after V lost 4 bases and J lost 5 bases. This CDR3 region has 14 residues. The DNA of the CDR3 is TGCAGCGTTGCAGTAGGACAGGGGTGGACTGAAGCTTTCTTT. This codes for CSVAVGQGWTEAFF. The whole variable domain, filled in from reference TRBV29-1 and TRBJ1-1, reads SAVISQKPSRDICQRGTSLTIQCQVDSQVTMMFWYRQQPGQSLTLIATANQGSEATYESGFVIDKFPISRPNLTFSTLTVSNMSPEDSSIYLCSVAVGQGWTEAFFGQGTRLTVV.

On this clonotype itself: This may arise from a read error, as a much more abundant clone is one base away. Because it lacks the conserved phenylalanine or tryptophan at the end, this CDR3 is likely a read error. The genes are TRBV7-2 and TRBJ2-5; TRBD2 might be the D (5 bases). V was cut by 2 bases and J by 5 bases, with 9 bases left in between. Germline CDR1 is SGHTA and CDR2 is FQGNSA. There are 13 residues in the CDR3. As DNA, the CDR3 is TGTGCCAGCAGCTTACAGCCGGGGGAGACCCAGTACTCC. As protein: CASSLQPGETQYS.

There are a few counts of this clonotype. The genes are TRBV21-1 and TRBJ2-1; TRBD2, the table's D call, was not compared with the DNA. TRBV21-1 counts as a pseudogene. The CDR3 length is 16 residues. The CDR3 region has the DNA TGTGCCAGCAGCAAAGCGCAGGGCGGGGGGTACAATGAGCAGTTCTTC. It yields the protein CASSKAQGGGYNEQFF.

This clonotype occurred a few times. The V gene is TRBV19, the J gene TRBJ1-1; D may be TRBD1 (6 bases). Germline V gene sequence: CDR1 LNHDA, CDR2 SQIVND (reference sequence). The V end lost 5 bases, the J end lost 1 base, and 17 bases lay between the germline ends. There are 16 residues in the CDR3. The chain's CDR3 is CASSRALGQRNTEAFF. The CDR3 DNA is TGTGCCAGTAGTCGAGCGTTAGGACAGAGGAACACTGAAGCTTTCTTT.

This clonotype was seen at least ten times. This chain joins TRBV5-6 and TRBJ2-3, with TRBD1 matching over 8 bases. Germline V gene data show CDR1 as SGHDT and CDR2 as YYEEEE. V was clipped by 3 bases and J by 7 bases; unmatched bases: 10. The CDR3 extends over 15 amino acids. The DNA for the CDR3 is TGTGCCAGCAGCTACCGGGACAGGCCCCCTTATACGCAGTATTTT. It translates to CASSYRDRPPYTQYF. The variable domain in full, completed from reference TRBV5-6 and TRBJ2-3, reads DAGVTQSPTHLIKTRGQQVTLRCSPKSGHDTVSWYQQALGQGPQFIFQYYEEEERQRGNFPDRFSGHQFPNYSSELNVNALLLGDSALYLCASSYRDRPPYTQYFGPGTRLTVL.

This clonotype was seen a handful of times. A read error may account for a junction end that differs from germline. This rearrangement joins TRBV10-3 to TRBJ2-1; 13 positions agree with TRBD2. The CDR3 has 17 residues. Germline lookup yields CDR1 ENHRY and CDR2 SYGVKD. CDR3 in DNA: TGTGCCAGCAGTGGGTCGACTAGCGGGGGGCTTTTATATGAGCAGTTCTTC. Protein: CASSGSTSGGLLYEQFF.

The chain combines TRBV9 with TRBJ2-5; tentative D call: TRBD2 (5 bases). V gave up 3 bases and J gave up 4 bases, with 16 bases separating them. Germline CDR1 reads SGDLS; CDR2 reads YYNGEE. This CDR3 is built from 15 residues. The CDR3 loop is CASSAKDVAPETQYF. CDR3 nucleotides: TGTGCCAGCAGCGCGAAGGACGTAGCGCCAGAGACCCAGTACTTC.

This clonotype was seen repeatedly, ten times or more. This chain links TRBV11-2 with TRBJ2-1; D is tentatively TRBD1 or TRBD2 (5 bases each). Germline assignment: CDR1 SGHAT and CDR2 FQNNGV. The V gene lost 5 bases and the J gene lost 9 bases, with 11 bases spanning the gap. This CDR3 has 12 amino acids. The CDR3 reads CASSLGPREQFF. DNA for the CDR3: TGTGCCAGCAGCCTGGGACCTCGTGAGCAGTTCTTC.

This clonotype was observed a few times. CDR3 nucleotide sequence: TGTGCCAGCAGCACATATCAGGCGTCAGCTAACTATGGCTACACCTTC. This codes for CASSTYQASANYGYTF. The chain links TRBV5-4 to TRBJ1-2; D remains unclear. The CDR3 has 16 residues. Trimming stripped 4 bases from V and 0 bases from J, with 16 bases between. The germline V gene encodes CDR1 SGHNT and CDR2 YYREEE (reference sequence).

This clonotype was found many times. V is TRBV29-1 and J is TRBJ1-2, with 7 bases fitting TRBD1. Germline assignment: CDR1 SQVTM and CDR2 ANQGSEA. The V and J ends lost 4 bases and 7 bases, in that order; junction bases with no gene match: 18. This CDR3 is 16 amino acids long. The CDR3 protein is CSVGSRQGVKVGGYTF. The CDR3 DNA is TGCAGCGTTGGGTCCCGACAGGGAGTCAAAGTAGGTGGCTACACCTTC.